At least ten counts were recorded for the clone carrying this T cell receptor beta chain. TCRdb reanalysed the RT-PCR reads using MiXCR and keeps one entry per CDR3 protein. The sample lists about 570,000 distinct CDR3 sequences, about 11% occurring once. Germline loops: CDR1 DFQATT, CDR2 SNEGSKA (reference sequence). Germline trimming cut 6 bases from V and 4 bases from J; bases unmatched to any gene: 4. The CDR3 is 14 residues long. This entry comes from a study of response to subunit inactivated influenza vaccine. This sample was also put to use in a study of T cells expressing NK-cell markers. That publication notes: Template switching by 5'RACE with UMIs generated the TCR beta cDNA. The authors applied an anti-gamma-delta TCR antibody in several experiments, and it restricted sorting to alpha-beta TCR T cells. The CD3+CD56-NKG2C+ fraction was also led by these clonotypes in a few donors. Unclear, still, was the HCMV specificity of the expanded NKG2C+ T cell clones.

The rearrangement joins TRBV20-1 to TRBJ2-1, with TRBD2 matching 12 bases. Sequenced material: PBMCs from blood, taken on the day of vaccination. The TCR comes from a man in his fifties who received an inactivated influenza vaccine. CDR3 sequence: CSAAGLAGYNEQFF. The CDR3 coding sequence is TGCAGTGCAGCCGGACTAGCGGGATACAATGAGCAGTTCTTC.